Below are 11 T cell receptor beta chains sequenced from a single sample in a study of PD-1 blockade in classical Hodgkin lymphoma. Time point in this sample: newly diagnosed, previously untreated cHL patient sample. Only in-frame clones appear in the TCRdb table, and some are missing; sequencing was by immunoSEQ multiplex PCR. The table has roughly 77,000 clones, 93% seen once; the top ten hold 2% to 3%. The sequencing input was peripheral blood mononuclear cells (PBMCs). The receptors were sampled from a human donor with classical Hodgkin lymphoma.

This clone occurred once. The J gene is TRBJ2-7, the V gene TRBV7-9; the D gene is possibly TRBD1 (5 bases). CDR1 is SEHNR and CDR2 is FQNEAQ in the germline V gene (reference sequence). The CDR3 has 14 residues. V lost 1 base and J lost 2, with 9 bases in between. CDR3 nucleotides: TGTGCCAGCAGCTTAGGCCAGGGCGCCTACGAGCAGTACTTC. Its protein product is CASSLGQGAYEQYF.

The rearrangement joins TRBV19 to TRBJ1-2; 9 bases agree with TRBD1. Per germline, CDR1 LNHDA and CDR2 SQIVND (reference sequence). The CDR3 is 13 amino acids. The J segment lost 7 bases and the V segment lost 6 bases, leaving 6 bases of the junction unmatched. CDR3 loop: CASRGTGRPGYTF. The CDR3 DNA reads TGTGCCAGTAGGGGGACAGGGAGGCCTGGCTACACCTTC.

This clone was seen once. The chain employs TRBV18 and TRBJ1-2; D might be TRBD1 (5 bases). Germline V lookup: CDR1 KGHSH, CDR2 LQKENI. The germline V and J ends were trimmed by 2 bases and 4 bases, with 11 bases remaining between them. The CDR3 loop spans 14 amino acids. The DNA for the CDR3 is TGTGCCAGCTCACCAGAGACAGTAGGCTATGGCTACACCTTC. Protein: CASSPETVGYGYTF.

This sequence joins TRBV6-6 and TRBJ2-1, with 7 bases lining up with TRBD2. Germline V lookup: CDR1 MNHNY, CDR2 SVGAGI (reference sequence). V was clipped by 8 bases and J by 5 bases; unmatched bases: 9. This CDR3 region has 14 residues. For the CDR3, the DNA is TGTGCCAGCCGTACGGGGGAGGGGAACAATGAGCAGTTCTTC. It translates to CASRTGEGNNEQFF.

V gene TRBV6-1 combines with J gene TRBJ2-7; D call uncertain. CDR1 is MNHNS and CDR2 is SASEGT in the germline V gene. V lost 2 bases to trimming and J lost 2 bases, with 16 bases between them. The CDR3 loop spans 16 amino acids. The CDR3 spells CASSEIRRAGPYEQYF. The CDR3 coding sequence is TGTGCCAGCAGTGAAATTCGAAGGGCTGGACCCTACGAGCAGTACTTC.

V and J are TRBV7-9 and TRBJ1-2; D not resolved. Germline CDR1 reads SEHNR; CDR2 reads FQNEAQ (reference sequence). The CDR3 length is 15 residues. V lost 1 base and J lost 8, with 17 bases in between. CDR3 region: CASSLEKGGLGGYTF. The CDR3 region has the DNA TGTGCCAGCAGCTTAGAGAAGGGCGGCTTGGGAGGCTACACCTTC.

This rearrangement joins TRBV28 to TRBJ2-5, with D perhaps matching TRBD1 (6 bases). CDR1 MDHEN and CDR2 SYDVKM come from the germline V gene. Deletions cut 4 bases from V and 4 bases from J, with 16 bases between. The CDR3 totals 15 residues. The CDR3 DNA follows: TGTGCCAGCAGTTCCCCCAGGGGTGGGGGAGAGACCCAGTACTTC. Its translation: CASSSPRGGGETQYF.

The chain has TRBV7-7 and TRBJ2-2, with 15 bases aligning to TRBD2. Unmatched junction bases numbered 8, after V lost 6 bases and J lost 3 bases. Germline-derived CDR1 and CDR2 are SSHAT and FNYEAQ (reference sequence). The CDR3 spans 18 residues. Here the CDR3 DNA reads TGTGCCAGCAGTTCTGGACTAGCGGGAGGGCCGGACACCGGGGAGCTGTTTTTT. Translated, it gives CASSSGLAGGPDTGELFF.

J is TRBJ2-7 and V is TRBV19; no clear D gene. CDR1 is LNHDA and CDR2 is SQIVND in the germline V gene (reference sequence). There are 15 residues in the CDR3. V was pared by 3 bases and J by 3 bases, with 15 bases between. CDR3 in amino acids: CASSMFRAVHYEQYF. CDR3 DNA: TGTGCCAGTAGTATGTTTAGGGCCGTACACTACGAGCAGTACTTC.

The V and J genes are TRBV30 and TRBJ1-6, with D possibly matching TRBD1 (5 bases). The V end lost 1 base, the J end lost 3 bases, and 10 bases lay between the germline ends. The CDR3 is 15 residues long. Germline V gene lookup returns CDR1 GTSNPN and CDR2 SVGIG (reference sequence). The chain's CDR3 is CAWSADTIYNSPLHF. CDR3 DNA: TGTGCCTGGAGTGCGGACACTATCTATAATTCACCCCTCCACTTT. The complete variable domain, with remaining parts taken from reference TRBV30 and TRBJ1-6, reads SQTIHQWPATLVQPVGSPLSLECTVEGTSNPNLYWYRQAAGRGLQLLFYSVGIGQISSEVPQNLSASRPQDRQFILSSKKLLLSDSGFYLCAWSADTIYNSPLHFGNGTRLTVT.

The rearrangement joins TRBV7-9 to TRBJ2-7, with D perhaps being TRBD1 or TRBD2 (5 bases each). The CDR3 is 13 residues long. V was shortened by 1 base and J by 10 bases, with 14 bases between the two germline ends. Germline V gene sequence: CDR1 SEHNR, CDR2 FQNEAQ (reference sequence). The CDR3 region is CASSLVGTGAQYF. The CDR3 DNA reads TGTGCCAGCAGCTTAGTAGGGACGGGTGCTCAGTACTTC.